Following are 9 T cell receptor beta chains from one sample sequenced in a study of blood T cell repertoires in COVID-19. Clones were sequenced by immunoSEQ multiplex PCR, and TCRdb holds only the in-frame ones, with some missing. The sample holds about 310,000 clones; about nine tenths are singletons and the top ten take approximately 2%. What was sequenced was peripheral blood. The receptor set was obtained from a man aged 18 to 30 with active or convalescent COVID-19.

This clone was counted a few times. This CDR3 reads CASSLVAGGPNEQFF. Written as DNA, the CDR3 is TGTGCCAGCAGCTTGGTTGCGGGAGGGCCCAATGAGCAGTTCTTC. The chain carries TRBV5-4 and TRBJ2-1; 9 bases line up with TRBD2. The CDR3 has 15 residues. Germline V gene data show CDR1 as SGHNT and CDR2 as YYREEE (reference sequence). The V gene end was trimmed by 0 bases and the J gene end by 6 bases; junction bases not matched to a gene: 4.

V gene TRBV15 combines with J gene TRBJ2-7; a weak D match, TRBD2 (5 bases). V shed 0 bases and J shed 6 bases, with 12 bases lying between them. Germline CDR1 is LNHNV and CDR2 is YYDKDF (reference sequence). The CDR3 length is 14 residues. The CDR3 loop is CATSRENAGGEQYF. As DNA, the CDR3 is TGTGCCACCAGCAGAGAGAATGCGGGCGGCGAGCAGTACTTC.

This clone was picked up many times. V is TRBV19 and J is TRBJ2-1; 10 bases agree with TRBD2. The trim removed 7 bases at V and 9 bases at J, leaving 12 bases unmatched. This CDR3 comprises 15 residues. CDR1 and CDR2 (germline): LNHDA, SQIVND (reference sequence). The CDR3 region has the DNA TGTGCCAGTAAGGGAGCGGGAGGGTTACCTTCTGAGCAGTTCTTC. Encoded protein: CASKGAGGLPSEQFF.

The rearrangement uses TRBV28 and TRBJ1-2; D is ambiguous. The CDR3 contains 12 residues. V was pared by 4 bases and J by 7 bases, with 10 bases between. Germline CDR1 is MDHEN and CDR2 is SYDVKM. The CDR3 reads CASSSRVSGYTF. Written as DNA, the CDR3 is TGTGCCAGCAGTTCCCGGGTGAGTGGCTACACCTTC.

The chain couples TRBV19 to TRBJ2-3; 8 bases are a match to TRBD1. After removal of 1 base from V and 1 base from J, the junction contained 1 base not matched to a gene. CDR1 and CDR2 from the germline V gene are LNHDA and SQIVND (reference sequence). This CDR3 is 15 amino acids long. The CDR3 sequence is CASSIAGGGTDTQYF. The CDR3 DNA reads TGTGCCAGTAGTATAGCAGGGGGCGGCACAGATACGCAGTATTTT.

This chain uses TRBV7-9 with TRBJ2-2; 9 bases are shared with TRBD1. The CDR3 totals 19 residues. The junction had 17 bases not matched to a gene; V was cut back by 3 bases and J by 6 bases. Germline V lookup: CDR1 SEHNR, CDR2 FQNEAQ (reference sequence). CDR3 sequence reads: CASSLLDRGHGKWSGELFF. The CDR3 DNA reads as TGTGCCAGCAGCTTGCTGGACAGGGGTCATGGGAAATGGTCCGGGGAGCTGTTTTTT.

V and J are TRBV5-1 and TRBJ1-2; D gene uncertain. This CDR3 region has 14 residues. Trimming took 1 base from V and 7 from J, leaving 14 bases between them. Germline lookup yields CDR1 SGHRS and CDR2 YFSETQ. Here the CDR3 DNA reads TGCGCCAGCAGCTTGACGTCGGGGAGCTCTGGCTACACCTTC. Translated, it gives CASSLTSGSSGYTF. The full variable domain, rest sourced from reference TRBV5-1 and TRBJ1-2, is KAGVTQTPRYLIKTRGQQVTLSCSPISGHRSVSWYQQTPGQGLQFLFEYFSETQRNKGNFPGRFSGRQFSNSRSEMNVSTLELGDSALYLCASSLTSGSSGYTFGSGTRLTVV.

V and J are TRBV27 and TRBJ2-3; D uncertain. Germline V gives CDR1 MNHEY, CDR2 SMNVEV (reference sequence). Trimming stripped 6 bases from V and 5 bases from J, with 18 bases between. This CDR3 has 15 residues. DNA for the CDR3: TGTGCCAGCAGCCGCATGGAGTCGAGATTAGATACGCAGTATTTT. Its translation is CASSRMESRLDTQYF.

The V gene is TRBV27, the J gene TRBJ1-2; 7 nucleotides agree with TRBD1. Germline loops: CDR1 MNHEY, CDR2 SMNVEV (reference sequence). The CDR3 consists of 14 residues. The V gene end was trimmed by 4 bases and the J gene end by 6 bases; junction bases not matched to a gene: 8. The CDR3 is CASSYLQGRDGYTF. In DNA, the CDR3 is TGTGCCAGCAGTTACTTACAGGGGAGAGATGGCTACACCTTC.